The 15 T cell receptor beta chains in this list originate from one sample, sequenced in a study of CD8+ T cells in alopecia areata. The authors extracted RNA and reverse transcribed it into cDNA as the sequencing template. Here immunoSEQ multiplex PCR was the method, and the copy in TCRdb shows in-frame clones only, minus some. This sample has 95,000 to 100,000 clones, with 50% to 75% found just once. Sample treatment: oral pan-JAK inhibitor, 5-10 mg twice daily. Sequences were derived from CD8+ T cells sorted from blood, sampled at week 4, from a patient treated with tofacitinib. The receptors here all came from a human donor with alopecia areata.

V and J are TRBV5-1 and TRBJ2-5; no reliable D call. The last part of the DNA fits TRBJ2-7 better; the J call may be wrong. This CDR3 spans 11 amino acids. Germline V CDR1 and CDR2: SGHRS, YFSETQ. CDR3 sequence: CASSTGYEQYF. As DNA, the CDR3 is TGCGCCAGCAGCACGGGCTACGAGCAGTACTTC.

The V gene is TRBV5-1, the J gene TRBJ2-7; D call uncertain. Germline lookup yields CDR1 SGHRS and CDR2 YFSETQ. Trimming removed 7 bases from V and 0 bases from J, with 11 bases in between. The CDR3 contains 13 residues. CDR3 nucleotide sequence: TGCGCCAGCGCGGCTGGGGACTCCTACGAGCAGTACTTC. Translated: CASAAGDSYEQYF.

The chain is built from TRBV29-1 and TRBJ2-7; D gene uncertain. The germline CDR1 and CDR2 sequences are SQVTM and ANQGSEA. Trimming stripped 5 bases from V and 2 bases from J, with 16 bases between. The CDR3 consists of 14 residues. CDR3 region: CSVREREFPYEQYF. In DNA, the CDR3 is TGCAGCGTTCGTGAAAGGGAATTCCCCTACGAGCAGTACTTC.

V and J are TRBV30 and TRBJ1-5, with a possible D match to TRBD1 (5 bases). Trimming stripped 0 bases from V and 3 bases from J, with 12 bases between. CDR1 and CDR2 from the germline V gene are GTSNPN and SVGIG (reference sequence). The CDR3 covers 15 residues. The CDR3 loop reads CAWSVTRQLNQPQHF. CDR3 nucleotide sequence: TGTGCCTGGAGTGTTACCAGACAGCTCAATCAGCCCCAGCATTTT.

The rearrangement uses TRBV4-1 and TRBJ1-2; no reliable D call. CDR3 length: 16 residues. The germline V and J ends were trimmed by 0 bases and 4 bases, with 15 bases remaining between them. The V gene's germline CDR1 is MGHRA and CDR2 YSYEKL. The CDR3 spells CASSQDTLGSSYGYTF. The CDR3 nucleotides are TGCGCCAGCAGCCAAGACACACTGGGGTCGTCCTATGGCTACACCTTC.

The CDR3 DNA sequence: TGTGCCAGCAGCCACCCCTTTGGGGACAGCATGAACACTGAAGCTTTCTTT. Amino acids: CASSHPFGDSMNTEAFF. The chain employs TRBV4-2 and TRBJ1-1; 7 bases are shared with TRBD1. Germline V CDR1 and CDR2: LGHNA, YNFKEQ. CDR3 length: 17 amino acids. After removal of 3 bases from V and 0 bases from J, the junction contained 10 bases not matched to a gene.

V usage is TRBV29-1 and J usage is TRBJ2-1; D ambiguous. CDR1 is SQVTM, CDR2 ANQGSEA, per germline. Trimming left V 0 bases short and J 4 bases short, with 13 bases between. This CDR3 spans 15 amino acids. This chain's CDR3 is CSVEDELARYNEQFF. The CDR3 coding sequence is TGCAGCGTTGAAGATGAACTTGCGAGGTACAATGAGCAGTTCTTC.

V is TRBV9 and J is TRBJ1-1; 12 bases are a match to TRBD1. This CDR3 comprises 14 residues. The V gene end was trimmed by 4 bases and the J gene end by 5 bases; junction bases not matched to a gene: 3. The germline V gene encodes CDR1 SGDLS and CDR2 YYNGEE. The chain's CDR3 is CASSTGQGATEAFF. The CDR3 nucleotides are TGTGCCAGCAGCACGGGACAGGGGGCTACTGAAGCTTTCTTT.

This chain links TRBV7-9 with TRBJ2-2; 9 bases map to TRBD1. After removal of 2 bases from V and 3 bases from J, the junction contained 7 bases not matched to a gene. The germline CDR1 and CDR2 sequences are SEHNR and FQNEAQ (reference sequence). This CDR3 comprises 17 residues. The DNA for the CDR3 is TGTGCCAGCAGCTTAACCCACAGGGGGCTATACACCGGGGAGCTGTTTTTT. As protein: CASSLTHRGLYTGELFF.

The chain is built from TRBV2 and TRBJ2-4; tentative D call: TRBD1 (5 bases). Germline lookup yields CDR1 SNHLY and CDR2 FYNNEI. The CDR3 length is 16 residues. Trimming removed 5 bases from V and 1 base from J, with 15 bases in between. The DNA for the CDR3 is TGTGCCAGCAGTACCGACAGTTTACAGGCCAAAAACATTCAGTACTTC. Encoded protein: CASSTDSLQAKNIQYF.

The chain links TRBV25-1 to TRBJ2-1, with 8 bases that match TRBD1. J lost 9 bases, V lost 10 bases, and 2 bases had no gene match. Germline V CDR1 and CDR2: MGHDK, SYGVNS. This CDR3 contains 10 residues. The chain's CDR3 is CAIQGAEQFF. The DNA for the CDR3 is TGTGCCATCCAGGGGGCTGAGCAGTTCTTC.

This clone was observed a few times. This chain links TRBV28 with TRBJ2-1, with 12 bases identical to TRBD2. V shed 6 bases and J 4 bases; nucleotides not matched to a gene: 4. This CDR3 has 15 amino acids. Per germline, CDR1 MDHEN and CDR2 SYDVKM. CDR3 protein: CASSPGTSGYNEQFF. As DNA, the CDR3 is TGTGCCAGCAGCCCCGGGACTAGCGGGTACAATGAGCAGTTCTTC.

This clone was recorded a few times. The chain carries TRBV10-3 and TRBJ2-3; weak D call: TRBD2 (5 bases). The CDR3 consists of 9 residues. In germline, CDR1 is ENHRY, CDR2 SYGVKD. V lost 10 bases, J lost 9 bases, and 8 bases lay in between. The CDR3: CATSGTQYF. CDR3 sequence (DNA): TGTGCCACGAGCGGCACGCAGTATTTT.

CDR3 bases: TGTGCCATCACGGGGGAAATGAACACTGAAGCTTTCTTT. This encodes CAITGEMNTEAFF. V usage is TRBV10-3 and J usage is TRBJ1-1, with D possibly TRBD1 on 5 matching bases. V was cut by 7 bases and J by 0 bases, with 9 bases left in between. CDR1 ENHRY and CDR2 SYGVKD come from the germline V gene. CDR3 length: 13 residues.

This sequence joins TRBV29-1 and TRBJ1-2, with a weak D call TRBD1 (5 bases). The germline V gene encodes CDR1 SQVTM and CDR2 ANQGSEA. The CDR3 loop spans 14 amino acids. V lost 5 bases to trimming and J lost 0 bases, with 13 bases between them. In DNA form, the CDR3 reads TGCAGCGTTCCACCGACAGATCCTAACTATGGCTACACCTTC. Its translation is CSVPPTDPNYGYTF.